This TCR beta chain stems from a study of cytomegalovirus exposure and HLA in healthy donors. Study-wide background: The 120 validation repertoires, a later analysis reported, used the same platform as the 550 to 700 repertoires from the first cohort.

Findings and caveats of the study: The authors listed some 150 TCR beta chains as cytomegalovirus-associated.

The CDR3 contains 15 residues. The ends were cut back, 0 bases at V and 6 bases at J, with 15 bases in the middle. The germline gives CDR1 GTSNPN, CDR2 SVGIG (reference sequence). Concerning this clone: Its target is not known.

Clones were read by immunoSEQ multiplex PCR, and TCRdb kept only the in-frame ones, dropping some. The sample contains tens of thousands of clones, roughly 80% of which appear only once. The receptor's source is a man aged 25 to 40 in good health and CMV-seronegative. The specimen sequenced was PBMCs. This rearrangement joins TRBV30 to TRBJ1-5; possible D gene TRBD1, 5 bases. The CDR3 region is CAWSVKSGGSQPQHF. The CDR3 DNA sequence: TGTGCCTGGAGTGTAAAGTCGGGGGGGAGTCAGCCCCAGCATTTT.